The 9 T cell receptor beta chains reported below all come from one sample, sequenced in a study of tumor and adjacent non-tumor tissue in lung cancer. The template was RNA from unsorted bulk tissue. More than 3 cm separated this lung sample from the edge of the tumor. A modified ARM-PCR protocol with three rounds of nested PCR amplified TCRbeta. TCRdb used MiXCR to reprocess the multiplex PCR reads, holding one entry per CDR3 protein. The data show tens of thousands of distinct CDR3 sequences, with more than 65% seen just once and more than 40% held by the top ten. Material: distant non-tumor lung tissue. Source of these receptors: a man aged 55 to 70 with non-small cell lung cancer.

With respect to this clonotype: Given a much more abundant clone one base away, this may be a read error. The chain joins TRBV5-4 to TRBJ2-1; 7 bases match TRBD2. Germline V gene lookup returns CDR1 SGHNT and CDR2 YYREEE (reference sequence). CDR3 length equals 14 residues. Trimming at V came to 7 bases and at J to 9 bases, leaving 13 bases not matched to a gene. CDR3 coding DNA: TGTGCCAGCCTTAGGGCGGGAGTGTTCATTGAGCAGTTCTTC. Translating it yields CASLRAGVFIEQFF.

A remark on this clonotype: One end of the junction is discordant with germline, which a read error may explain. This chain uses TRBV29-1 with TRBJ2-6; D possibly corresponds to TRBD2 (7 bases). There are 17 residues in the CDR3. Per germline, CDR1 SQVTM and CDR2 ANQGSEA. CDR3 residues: CSVDPGVAGAGASVLTF. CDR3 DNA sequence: TGCAGCGTGGATCCGGGCGTGGCGGGGGCTGGGGCCAGCGTCCTGACTTTC.

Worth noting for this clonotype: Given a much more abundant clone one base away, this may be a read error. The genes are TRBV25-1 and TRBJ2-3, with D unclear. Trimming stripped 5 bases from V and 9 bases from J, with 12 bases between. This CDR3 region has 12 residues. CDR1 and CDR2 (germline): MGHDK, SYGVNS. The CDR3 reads CASSCGPGTQYF. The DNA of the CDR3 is TGTGCCAGCAGTTGTGGTCCAGGCACGCAGTATTTT.

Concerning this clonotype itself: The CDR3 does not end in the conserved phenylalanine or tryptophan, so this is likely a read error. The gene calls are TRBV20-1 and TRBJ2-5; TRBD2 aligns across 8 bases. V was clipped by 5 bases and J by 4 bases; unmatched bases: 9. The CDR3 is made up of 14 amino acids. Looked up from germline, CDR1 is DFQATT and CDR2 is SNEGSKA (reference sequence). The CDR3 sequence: CSASLAAWPETQYL. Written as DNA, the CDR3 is TGCAGTGCTTCACTAGCGGCCTGGCCAGAGACCCAGTACTTA.

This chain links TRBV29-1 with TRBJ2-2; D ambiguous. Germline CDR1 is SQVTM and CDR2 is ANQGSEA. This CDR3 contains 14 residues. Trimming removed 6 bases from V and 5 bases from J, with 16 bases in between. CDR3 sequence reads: CSVLVDSKTGELFF. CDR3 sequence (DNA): TGCAGCGTCCTCGTGGATAGTAAGACCGGGGAGCTGTTTTTT.

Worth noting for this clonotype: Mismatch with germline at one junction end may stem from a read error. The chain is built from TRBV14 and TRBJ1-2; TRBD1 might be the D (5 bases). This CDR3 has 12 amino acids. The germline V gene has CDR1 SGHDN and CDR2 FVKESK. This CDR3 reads CVSGNGAYGYAF. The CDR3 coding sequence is TGTGTCAGCGGGAACGGGGCCTATGGCTACGCCTTC.

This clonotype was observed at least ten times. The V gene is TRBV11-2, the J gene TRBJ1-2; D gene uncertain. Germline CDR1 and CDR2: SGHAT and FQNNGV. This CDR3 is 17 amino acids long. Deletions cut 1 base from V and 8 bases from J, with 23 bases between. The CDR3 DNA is TGTGCCAGCAGCTTAGGGGGAAATTGGGCAGGACTGACGGGCTACACCTTC. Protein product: CASSLGGNWAGLTGYTF.

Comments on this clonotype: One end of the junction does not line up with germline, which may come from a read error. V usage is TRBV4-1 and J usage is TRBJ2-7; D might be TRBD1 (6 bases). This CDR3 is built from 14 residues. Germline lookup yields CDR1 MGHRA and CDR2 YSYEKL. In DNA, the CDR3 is TGCGCCAGCAGCCAAAGCGGCGGAGAGGGGGAGCAATACTTC. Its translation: CASSQSGGEGEQYF.

CDR3 sequence: CASNFLSGTDTQYF. In DNA, the CDR3 is TGTGCCAGCAATTTCCTTAGCGGCACAGATACGCAGTATTTT. The rearrangement links TRBV28 to TRBJ2-3; a possible D gene is TRBD2 (5 bases). Germline lookup yields CDR1 MDHEN and CDR2 SYDVKM. V lost 7 bases, J lost 1 base, and 12 bases lay in between. The length of the CDR3 is 14 residues.